This entry lists 5 T cell receptor beta chains sequenced from one sample in a study of beta chain features in type 1 diabetes. Expressed TCRB transcripts got sequenced, as all isolated RNA was reverse transcribed. Produced via immunoSEQ multiplex PCR; TCRdb's table is partial and in-frame only. The sample includes about 340,000 clones, around 7.6% of them seen just once. The sample comprised central memory CD4+ T cells from blood. All receptors derive from a woman younger than 35 in good health.

The J gene is TRBJ2-5, the V gene TRBV28; TRBD2 is a possible D gene (6 bases). This CDR3 region has 12 residues. Germline V CDR1 and CDR2: MDHEN, SYDVKM. Trimming shortened V by 6 bases and J by 4 bases, and 9 bases separated the two germline ends. The CDR3 region is CASSRSGETQYF. CDR3 sequence (DNA): TGTGCCAGCAGCCGTAGCGGAGAGACCCAGTACTTC.

J is TRBJ2-7 and V is TRBV7-9, with TRBD1 matching 9 bases. The junction had 4 bases not matched to a gene; V was cut back by 7 bases and J by 3 bases. From germline, CDR1 is SEHNR and CDR2 FQNEAQ (reference sequence). The CDR3 has 13 amino acids. The CDR3, as DNA: TGTGCCAGCACCCCGGGACAGGGCTACGAGCAGTACTTC. Translated, it gives CASTPGQGYEQYF.

A few counts support this clone. V usage is TRBV18 and J usage is TRBJ2-2, with D possibly TRBD2 on 6 matching bases. The germline CDR1 and CDR2 sequences are KGHSH and LQKENI. Trimming took off 3 bases at V and 4 bases at J, with 15 bases between the two ends. This CDR3 is built from 16 residues. The CDR3 sequence: CASSPRAGHRTGELFF. CDR3 bases: TGTGCCAGCTCACCTCGTGCGGGGCATCGCACCGGGGAGCTGTTTTTT.

The rearrangement joins TRBV18 to TRBJ2-1; no firm D call. V was clipped by 3 bases and J by 9 bases, with 12 bases between them. This CDR3 has 13 residues. The germline CDR1 and CDR2 sequences are KGHSH and LQKENI. CDR3 in amino acids: CASSPQTYFEQFF. The DNA of the CDR3 is TGTGCCAGCTCACCCCAGACTTATTTTGAGCAGTTCTTC. The variable domain in full, completed from reference TRBV18 and TRBJ2-1, reads NAGVMQNPRHLVRRRGQEARLRCSPMKGHSHVYWYRQLPEEGLKFMVYLQKENIIDESGMPKERFSAEFPKEGPSILRIQQVVRGDSAAYFCASSPQTYFEQFFGPGTRLTVL.

This clone was seen a few times. This chain links TRBV20-1 with TRBJ1-2; tentatively, D is TRBD1 (6 bases). The V gene's germline CDR1 is DFQATT and CDR2 SNEGSKA (reference sequence). CDR3 length: 11 residues. The V gene lost 2 bases and the J gene lost 6 bases, with 7 bases spanning the gap. The CDR3 region has the DNA TGCAGTGCTAGAAGACAGGATGGCTACACCTTC. Protein product: CSARRQDGYTF.